This T cell receptor beta chain derives from a study of T cells after posttransplantation cyclophosphamide. V lost 0 bases and J 9 bases, leaving 8 bases between the germline ends. There are 13 residues in the CDR3. From germline, CDR1 is SEHNR and CDR2 FQNEAQ (reference sequence). Sequenced by immunoSEQ multiplex PCR; TCRdb stores in-frame clones only, minus some. The sample comprises about 22,000 clones, roughly 90% of which are singletons, and less than 9.5% rests with the top ten. Note on this clone: The antigen is unknown.

Controls had myeloablative marrow grafts with methotrexate and calcineurin inhibitor, sampled at 1 year. Broader study findings: TRB overlap between skin or GI tissue T cells and blood was limited. After PTCy, TRB diversity resembled that of CNI/methotrexate controls.

This rearrangement joins TRBV7-9 to TRBJ2-2; D unresolved. This receptor was taken from a female patient aged 45-65 years who received an allogeneic stem cell transplant from an unrelated donor, was CMV-positive, and had chronic GVHD only. Some T cells may be transferred from the graft donor. Material: PBMCs, obtained after an allogeneic stem cell transplant with a calcineurin inhibitor and methotrexate. CDR3 bases: TGTGCCAGCAGCTTAGCGGTAGCATGGGAGCTGTTTTTT. As protein: CASSLAVAWELFF.